A selection of T cell receptor beta chains follows, all from one sample in a study of blood T cell repertoires in COVID-19. The data were produced by immunoSEQ multiplex PCR, yet TCRdb's version contains in-frame clones alone and is incomplete. In the table there are 250,000 to 300,000 clones, more than 70% of which are singletons. What was sequenced was peripheral blood. The receptors here all came from a man older than 75 with acute or convalescent COVID-19. Both conserved end residues are part of each CDR3. A D gene is named only where the DNA matches it firmly. Only part of the rows carry a size: once, few, many, or a class if the clone is expanded.

j_call clone_size d_call v_call cdr3_length cdr3_nt cdr3_aa
TRBJ2-7 many NA TRBV5-1 17 TGCGCCAGCAGCTTGGGGGGCGACAGTCTCACTCAGGACGAGCAGTACTTC CASSLGGDSLTQDEQYF
TRBJ2-7 NA NA TRBV28 14 TGTGCCAGCAGTTTTTCAGCAGGGGAACAAGAGCAGTACTTC CASSFSAGEQEQYF
TRBJ2-7 once NA TRBV6-5 11 TGTGCCAGTGGGAGATCCTACGAGCAGTACTTC CASGRSYEQYF
TRBJ2-7 NA TRBD1 TRBV6-6 14 TGTGCCAGCAGTAACGGACAGGTTGGATACGAGCAGTACTTC CASSNGQVGYEQYF
TRBJ1-2 NA NA TRBV5-1 13 TGCGCCAGCAGCTTGGGACTTCAGGGGGGCTACACCTTC CASSLGLQGGYTF
TRBJ1-2 NA TRBD1 TRBV6-2/TRBV6-3 15 TGTGCCAGCAGCCGCCCGGGACAGTCTAACTATGGCTACACCTTC CASSRPGQSNYGYTF
TRBJ1-2 once NA TRBV28 12 TGTGCCAGCAGTTTTAGGGGATATGGCTACACCTTC CASSFRGYGYTF
TRBJ1-5 NA NA TRBV3-1/TRBV3-2 13 TGTGCCAGCAGTTACAGCAGAGATCAGCCCCAGCATTTT CASSYSRDQPQHF
TRBJ1-2 few NA TRBV9 16 TGTGCCAGCAGCCCCCGAACACCCGCTTCCCCCTATGGCTACACCTTC CASSPRTPASPYGYTF
TRBJ1-5 NA NA TRBV18 13 TGTGCCAGCTCAGGGGACATCAATCAGCCCCAGCATTTT CASSGDINQPQHF
TRBJ2-7 NA TRBD1 TRBV29-1 11 TGCAGCGCCGTACAGGGGAGCGAGCAGTACTTC CSAVQGSEQYF
TRBJ1-4 NA NA TRBV28 15 TGTGCCAGCAGCCTGGGGGGGACAACTAATGAAAAACTGTTTTTT CASSLGGTTNEKLFF
TRBJ2-1 NA TRBD2 TRBV27 15 TGTGCCAGCAGTTCCGGACTAGCGGGAAACAATGAGCAGTTCTTC CASSSGLAGNNEQFF
TRBJ2-7 NA TRBD1 TRBV10-3 12 TGTGCCATCAGGGGGACAGGGTACGAGCAGTACTTC CAIRGTGYEQYF
TRBJ2-1 few TRBD1 TRBV5-1 15 TGCGCCAGCAGCTCCGGGACAGGGGGCGCGGATGAGCAGTTCTTC CASSSGTGGADEQFF
TRBJ1-4 NA NA TRBV5-5 15 TGTGCCAGCAGCTTGGCTCTAGGGGCGGGAGAAAAACTGTTTTTT CASSLALGAGEKLFF
TRBJ2-6 few TRBD1 TRBV6-2/TRBV6-3 17 TGTGCCAGCAGTTACCGGACAGGGAGCTCTGGGGCCAACGTCCTGACTTTC CASSYRTGSSGANVLTF
TRBJ1-1 NA NA TRBV7-8 13 TGTGCCAGCAGCTCCCAAATGAACACTGAAGCTTTCTTT CASSSQMNTEAFF
TRBJ1-6 NA NA TRBV14 15 TGTGCCAGCAGCCAAGGCCTCGGTGATAATTCACCCCTCCACTTT CASSQGLGDNSPLHF
TRBJ2-1 NA TRBD2 TRBV5-1 15 TGCGCCAGCAGCTTCTCTAGCGGGAGCTACAATGAGCAGTTCTTC CASSFSSGSYNEQFF
TRBJ1-5 NA NA TRBV19 15 TGTGCCAGTAGTATACGCACAGGCTTCAATCAGCCCCAGCATTTT CASSIRTGFNQPQHF
TRBJ2-7 NA TRBD1 TRBV11-2 14 TGTGCCAGCAGCTTAGCCAGGGGGCCTTACGAGCAGTACTTC CASSLARGPYEQYF
TRBJ2-5 NA NA TRBV7-9 14 TGTGCCAGCAGCCCGGCGACACTCCAGGGGACCCAGTACTTC CASSPATLQGTQYF
TRBJ2-3 NA TRBD2 TRBV6-1 15 TGTGCCAGCAGTGAAAGCGGGGGGGTGGTAGATACGCAGTATTTT CASSESGGVVDTQYF
TRBJ1-5 NA NA TRBV7-2 12 TGTGCCAGCAGCGGGCGCAATCAGCCCCAGCATTTT CASSGRNQPQHF
TRBJ1-5 NA TRBD1 TRBV5-5 15 TGTGCCAGCAGCTTTAGGACAGGGGGAAATCAGCCCCAGCATTTT CASSFRTGGNQPQHF
TRBJ2-7 NA NA TRBV29-1 11 TGCAGCGTTGGCGCGGGTTTCGAGCAGTACTTC CSVGAGFEQYF
TRBJ2-7 NA NA TRBV29-1 12 TGCAGCGTTGATTCAGGGACCTACGAGCAGTACTTC CSVDSGTYEQYF
TRBJ1-2 NA TRBD1 TRBV4-1 17 TGCGCCAGCAGCCAAGGGTGGGGAGGACAGGAGGACTATGGCTACACCTTC CASSQGWGGQEDYGYTF
TRBJ2-1 NA NA TRBV11-2 14 TGTGCCAGCAGCAGCGCCAGCGTCTACAATGAGCAGTTCTTC CASSSASVYNEQFF
TRBJ2-7 NA NA TRBV30 12 TGTGCCTGGAGTGTATCGTCCTACGAGCAGTACTTC CAWSVSSYEQYF
TRBJ2-1 NA TRBD1 TRBV7-2 16 TGTGCCAGCAGCTTAACCGGGACAGGAGTCTACAATGAGCAGTTCTTC CASSLTGTGVYNEQFF